The entry below gives a single TCR beta chain sequence along with its context. The length of the CDR3 is 14 residues. The germline gives CDR1 LNHDA, CDR2 SQIVND (reference sequence). V gave up 10 bases and J gave up 4 bases; unmatched junction bases: 8. The data derive from a study of blood T cell repertoires in COVID-19. Looking at the study overall: The study drew acute and convalescent COVID-19 samples from the United States, Italy and Spain. From T cells, B-cell-depleted T cells, or PBMCs came the material, which was cDNA or gDNA.

Original processing notes: Amplification from reference gene primers served as the basis for estimated nucleated cell counts. Data came from immunoSEQ multiplex PCR; TCRdb stores just in-frame clones and leaves some out. That table gives V, J and clone size, and the DNA gave D and trimming. The table records 150,000 to 190,000 clones, approximately 80% of them present only once. The receptor comes from a woman aged 45-60 years with acute or convalescent COVID-19. Sequences were obtained from peripheral blood. V usage is TRBV19 and J usage is TRBJ1-5, with 9 positions matching TRBD1. For the CDR3, the DNA is TGTGCCATAGCACAGGGGGCTGGGAATCAGCCCCAGCATTTT. This codes for CAIAQGAGNQPQHF.